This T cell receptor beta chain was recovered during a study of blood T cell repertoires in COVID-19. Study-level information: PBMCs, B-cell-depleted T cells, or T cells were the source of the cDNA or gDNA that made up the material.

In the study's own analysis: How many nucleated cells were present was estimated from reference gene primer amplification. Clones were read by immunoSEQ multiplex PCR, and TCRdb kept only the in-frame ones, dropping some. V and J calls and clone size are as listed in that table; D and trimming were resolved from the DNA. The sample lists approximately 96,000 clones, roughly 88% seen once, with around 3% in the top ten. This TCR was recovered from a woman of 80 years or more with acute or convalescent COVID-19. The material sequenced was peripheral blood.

CDR3 sequence (DNA): TGTGCCAGCAGCCGTACAGGGGATGGCTACACCTTC. Protein sequence: CASSRTGDGYTF. The chain uses TRBV11-1 and TRBJ1-2, with TRBD1 matching 7 bases. Unmatched junction bases numbered 3, after V lost 5 bases and J lost 6 bases. Germline loops: CDR1 SGHAT, CDR2 FQDESV (reference sequence). The CDR3 contains 12 residues.